The T cell receptor (beta chain) described here comes from a study of CD8+ T cells in alopecia areata (dated by TCRdb to between 2017 and 2018). Broadly, across the study: The treated patients, all with moderate-to-severe alopecia areata, were enrolled in an open-label pilot trial of oral tofacitinib given at 5 to 10 mg twice daily. Tofacitinib was administered for 6 to 18 months, and 6 months of follow-up off drug were then conducted to assess delayed response and recurrence. The study used high-throughput TCRbeta sequencing to examine T cell clonal expansion in alopecia areata, in both the C3H/HeJ mouse model and human patients. On the human side, TCRbeta sequencing was run on scalp tissue and on sorted CD4+ and CD8+ peripheral blood T cells from healthy controls and from alopecia areata patients with either patchy or totalis/universalis disease. Biopsies were taken from tofacitinib-treated patients at baseline and again at 4 and 24 weeks into treatment, and several of those patients also had a later scalp biopsy. Clonality in the scalp was compared among normal scalp (n=4), patchy alopecia areata scalp (n=8), and alopecia totalis/universalis scalp (n=8). RNA was obtained with the PAXgene miRNA kit for fixed scalp, the miRNeasy kit for PBMCs, and the RNeasy kit for mouse skin. TCRbeta CDR3 regions were amplified by immunoSEQ multiplex PCR with 35 Vbeta forward and 13 Jbeta reverse primers.

The time point tag for this specimen amounts to: baseline before oral tofacitinib. Lesional scalp punch biopsies and peripheral blood were obtained from alopecia areata patients. PBMCs were separated by density centrifugation and stained for CD3, CD4 and CD8, after which CD4+ and CD8+ T cells were sorted on a FACSAria. As encoded in the germline V gene, CDR1 is MNHNS while CDR2 is SASEGT. The CDR3 sequence holds 16 residues, the cysteine and phenylalanine included. The CDR3 DNA has 48 bases and is translated from base 1. Relative to germline, V is 1 base shorter and J is 3 bases shorter, with 16 bases between their ends. The receptor library was made with the immunoSEQ multiplex PCR assay. For TCR sequencing, RNA was extracted from every sample and reverse transcribed into cDNA to serve as template. First-strand cDNA was synthesized with SuperScript III using a 2:1 mix of oligo-dT and random hexamers. Amplification bias was assessed with a synthetic immune receptor repertoire, and residual bias was removed computationally. The authors' analysis ran thus. Raw reads were preprocessed to remove errors, and CDR3 was defined by IMGT conventions from the conserved cysteine to phenylalanine. To get clonality, Shannon entropy was normalized by log2 of the number of productive unique TCRs and the result was subtracted from 1. Whether each scalp clone was CD4 or CD8 was inferred by checking scalp TCRbeta sequences against the CD4 and CD8 repertoires from sorted blood. Drawn from immuneACCESS, this table holds only the in-frame rearrangements with V and J called that TCRdb kept. Clones are partly lost; checked studies trace under half to an unresolved V gene and leave the rest unexplained. That table furnishes V, J and clone size, whereas the DNA furnished D and trimming. Recorded for this sample are 140,000 to 150,000 clones; over 70% of them occurred a single time. The ten largest clonotypes hold roughly 16% of the sample.

As to this clone: Its antigen remains undetermined. Base qualities are not recorded, but no much larger clone differs from it by a single base.

The research as a whole found: TCR sequences shared between patients were less clear than in mice, possibly partly because of HLA diversity in the patient population. Scalp TCR repertoire analysis is complicated because resident alphabeta T cells in normal human skin are also sequenced, whereas mouse skin is dominated by gammadelta T cells. Higher clonality and more expanded CD8+ clones were observed in lesional scalp than in normal scalp, particularly in alopecia totalis/universalis, a finding suggestive of antigenic drive.

This chain joins TRBV6-1 to TRBJ2-7, with the D gene uncertain. The source is a human donor with alopecia areata. The input for sequencing was CD8+ T cells sorted from blood, taken at week 0. The CDR3 loop reads CASSEETGTLGYEQYF. The nucleotide sequence is given as TGTGCCAGCAGTGAAGAGACCGGAACTCTCGGCTACGAGCAGTACTTC.